These 20 T cell receptor beta chains share one sample of origin, sequenced in a study of graft-versus-host responses after intestinal transplantation (dated by TCRdb to about 2021). The time point label corresponds to: cells obtained before transplantation from donor or recipient. These TCRs' antigens remain unknown. The library was produced with the immunoSEQ multiplex PCR assay. TCRdb holds this immuneACCESS table with in-frame rearrangements only. Some clones are missing; in checked studies, unresolved V genes explain under half, and the rest has no known cause. For this sample there are some 110,000 clones; approximately 90% appear just once. More than 0.15% of the sample lies in the top ten. This specimen consisted of unstimulated CD4+ T cells sorted from spleen or lymph node cells, obtained before intestinal transplant. The source of these receptors is a human donor who received an intestinal transplant.

This rearrangement joins TRBV6-1 to TRBJ1-5; no firm D call. CDR3 length: 11 residues. V was shortened by 6 bases and J by 4 bases, with 4 bases between the two germline ends. Germline V gene sequence: CDR1 MNHNS, CDR2 SASEGT. The CDR3 loop reads CASRSNQPQHF. In nucleotides, the CDR3 is TGTGCCAGCAGGTCGAATCAGCCCCAGCATTTT.

V is TRBV10-3 and J is TRBJ1-2; the match to TRBD1 covers 8 bases. The V gene end was trimmed by 3 bases and the J gene end by 5 bases; junction bases not matched to a gene: 8. This CDR3 has 15 residues. Per the germline V gene, CDR1 is ENHRY and CDR2 is SYGVKD. CDR3 sequence reads: CAISDPDRAGYGYTF. As DNA, the CDR3 is TGTGCCATCAGTGATCCGGACAGGGCAGGGTATGGCTACACCTTC.

This chain joins TRBV4-1 and TRBJ1-1; no reliable D call. Trimming cost V 0 bases and J 2 bases, with 10 bases left between them. Germline-derived CDR1 and CDR2 are MGHRA and YSYEKL. The CDR3 consists of 15 residues. The CDR3 is CASSQDLRGNTEAFF. The CDR3 nucleotides are TGCGCCAGCAGCCAAGATCTTCGGGGAAACACTGAAGCTTTCTTT.

CDR3 sequence: CASSRGSPPDTQYF. The CDR3 DNA sequence: TGTGCCAGCTCTCGGGGGTCCCCCCCAGATACGCAGTATTTT. This rearrangement joins TRBV18 to TRBJ2-3, with TRBD2 as a possible D gene (6 bases). Trimming stripped 6 bases from V and 4 bases from J, with 14 bases between. CDR1 and CDR2 (germline): KGHSH, LQKENI. The CDR3 extends over 14 amino acids.

The rearrangement uses TRBV2 and TRBJ1-6, with D hard to call. The CDR3 runs 12 residues. Germline V gene data show CDR1 as SNHLY and CDR2 as FYNNEI. Trimming cost V 6 bases and J 10 bases, with 10 bases left between them. The CDR3 sequence is CASRQSGSPLHF. In DNA form, the CDR3 reads TGTGCCAGCAGACAGTCGGGATCACCCCTCCACTTT.

The chain has TRBV7-8 and TRBJ2-3, with TRBD1 matching over 9 bases. With 6 bases clipped from V and 5 bases from J, the junction kept 3 bases outside the gene matches. The germline V gene has CDR1 SGHVS and CDR2 FQNEAQ. The CDR3 runs to 13 residues. CDR3 region: CASSLDRGDTQYF. CDR3 coding DNA: TGTGCCAGCAGTCTGGACAGGGGAGATACGCAGTATTTT.

The chain has TRBV7-9 and TRBJ2-7; D might be TRBD2 (6 bases). With 6 bases removed from V and 4 bases from J, the gap between germline ends came to 19 bases. The germline V gene has CDR1 SEHNR and CDR2 FQNEAQ (reference sequence). The CDR3 spans 15 residues. The CDR3 region is CASSRGGIPFYEQYF. Written as DNA, the CDR3 is TGTGCCAGCAGTAGAGGCGGGATCCCTTTTTACGAGCAGTACTTC.

This chain uses TRBV5-1 with TRBJ2-3, with TRBD2 matching over 8 bases. The trim removed 5 bases at V and 3 bases at J, leaving 11 bases unmatched. The CDR3 spans 16 residues. The germline gives CDR1 SGHRS, CDR2 YFSETQ. Written as DNA, the CDR3 is TGCGCCAGCAGTCGGGGGGCTAGCGGGCTTACAGATACGCAGTATTTT. This encodes CASSRGASGLTDTQYF.

This chain connects TRBV19 to TRBJ2-6, with D uncertain. This CDR3 comprises 14 residues. Germline assignment: CDR1 LNHDA and CDR2 SQIVND (reference sequence). V dropped 3 bases and J dropped 0 bases, with 3 bases sitting between them. This CDR3 is CASSISSGANVLTF. Written as DNA, the CDR3 is TGTGCCAGTAGTATCAGCTCTGGGGCCAACGTCCTGACTTTC.

The chain uses TRBV7-9 and TRBJ2-7, with 12 nucleotides matching TRBD1. The length of the CDR3 is 15 residues. The ends lost 7 bases at V and 0 bases at J; junction bases unmatched: 4. Germline CDR1 is SEHNR and CDR2 is FQNEAQ (reference sequence). The CDR3 loop is CASTPGQGASYEQYF. Here the CDR3 DNA reads TGTGCCAGCACCCCGGGACAGGGGGCCTCCTACGAGCAGTACTTC. Looking up the rest from reference TRBV7-9 and TRBJ2-7 gives the full variable domain: DTGVSQNPRHKITKRGQNVTFRCDPISEHNRLYWYRQTLGQGPEFLTYFQNEAQLEKSRLLSDRFSAERPKGSFSTLEIQRTEQGDSAMYLCASTPGQGASYEQYFGPGTRLTVT.

The genes are TRBV28 and TRBJ2-7, with a weak D call TRBD2 (6 bases). The CDR3 covers 14 residues. Trimming took off 7 bases at V and 0 bases at J, with 13 bases between the two ends. The V gene's germline CDR1 is MDHEN and CDR2 SYDVKM. CDR3 coding DNA: TGTGCCAGCACCTCTGGGGGGAGCTCCTACGAGCAGTACTTC. It is translated as CASTSGGSSYEQYF.

In regard to this clone: The germline gene is not matched at one end of the junction; a read error may be the cause. The gene calls are TRBV7-2 and TRBJ2-2; 7 bases are a match to TRBD1. This CDR3 region has 15 residues. Germline V gene sequence: CDR1 SGHTA, CDR2 FQGNSA. CDR3 sequence: CASSPGTVNTGELSF. For the CDR3, the DNA is TGTGCCAGCAGCCCAGGGACAGTGAACACCGGGGAGCTGTCTTTT.

The J gene is TRBJ2-7, the V gene TRBV7-2, with 9 bases fitting TRBD2. The J segment lost 0 bases and the V segment lost 2 bases, leaving 8 bases of the junction unmatched. Germline V CDR1 and CDR2: SGHTA, FQGNSA. This CDR3 contains 17 residues. The CDR3 loop is CASSLRFSGGPSYEQYF. The CDR3 nucleotides are TGTGCCAGCAGCTTACGTTTTAGCGGGGGACCCTCCTACGAGCAGTACTTC.

This chain uses TRBV7-2 with TRBJ1-1; 7 bases are a match to TRBD1. V dropped 5 bases and J dropped 3; count of bases not matched to a gene: 18. The CDR3 has 18 amino acids. Germline V gene data show CDR1 as SGHTA and CDR2 as FQGNSA. CDR3 bases: TGTGCCAGCAGCCTTTCAACGACAGGGAAAGGTGGGGACACTGAAGCTTTCTTT. Translated: CASSLSTTGKGGDTEAFF.

This chain uses TRBV7-3 with TRBJ2-1; 9 bases map to TRBD1. The CDR3 covers 15 residues. Germline-derived CDR1 and CDR2 are SGHTA and FQGTGA. The V gene end was trimmed by 3 bases and the J gene end by 4 bases; junction bases not matched to a gene: 4. CDR3 nucleotide sequence: TGTGCCAGCAGCTTGACAGGGGGTTTGTACAATGAGCAGTTCTTC. Its translation: CASSLTGGLYNEQFF. Using reference TRBV7-3 and TRBJ2-1 for the parts outside the CDR3, the full variable domain is GAGVSQTPSNKVTEKGKYVELRCDPISGHTALYWYRQSLGQGPEFLIYFQGTGAADDSGLPNDRFFAVRPEGSVSTLKIQRTERGDSAVYLCASSLTGGLYNEQFFGPGTRLTVL.

V gene TRBV19 combines with J gene TRBJ2-7, with D hard to call. The V gene's germline CDR1 is LNHDA and CDR2 SQIVND (reference sequence). This CDR3 is 14 amino acids long. V was shortened by 6 bases and J by 4 bases, with 16 bases between the two germline ends. This chain's CDR3 is CASSPPPVSYEQYF. CDR3 bases: TGTGCCAGTAGCCCGCCACCGGTTAGTTACGAGCAGTACTTC.

The genes are TRBV2 and TRBJ2-3; 10 nucleotides line up with TRBD1. The CDR3 covers 16 residues. Germline V gene data show CDR1 as SNHLY and CDR2 as FYNNEI. Trimming removed 4 bases from V and 1 base from J; junction bases left unmatched: 5. CDR3 sequence (DNA): TGTGCCAGCAGTGTCGCCGGGACAGGGGGCACAGATACGCAGTATTTT. This gives the protein CASSVAGTGGTDTQYF.

This chain links TRBV25-1 with TRBJ2-5; 7 nucleotides line up with TRBD2. CDR1 MGHDK and CDR2 SYGVNS come from the germline V gene. V lost 3 bases, J lost 1 base, and 8 bases stayed unmatched. CDR3 length equals 16 residues. Here the CDR3 reads CASSEGKAGFQETQYF. CDR3 coding DNA: TGTGCCAGCAGTGAGGGAAAAGCGGGGTTCCAAGAGACCCAGTACTTC.

V gene TRBV7-2 combines with J gene TRBJ2-5; D may be TRBD1 (6 bases). The ends were cut back, 3 bases at V and 3 bases at J, with 26 bases in the middle. The germline V gene encodes CDR1 SGHTA and CDR2 FQGNSA. The CDR3 covers 19 residues. In nucleotides, the CDR3 is TGTGCCAGCAGCTTCAGGGGATCGCACCATCCTTTACGGAAAGAGACCCAGTACTTC. As protein: CASSFRGSHHPLRKETQYF. The full variable domain, rest sourced from reference TRBV7-2 and TRBJ2-5, is GAGVSQSPSNKVTEKGKDVELRCDPISGHTALYWYRQSLGQGLEFLIYFQGNSAPDKSGLPSDRFSAERTGGSVSTLTIQRTQQEDSAVYLCASSFRGSHHPLRKETQYFGPGTRLLVL.

The rearrangement links TRBV2 to TRBJ2-2, with D tentatively TRBD2 (5 bases). Trimming left V 9 bases short and J 5 bases short, with 16 bases between. This CDR3 is 14 amino acids long. CDR1 is SNHLY and CDR2 is FYNNEI in the germline V gene. CDR3 amino acids: CARGIPGKTGELFF. CDR3 bases: TGTGCCAGAGGGATTCCGGGGAAGACCGGGGAGCTGTTTTTT.